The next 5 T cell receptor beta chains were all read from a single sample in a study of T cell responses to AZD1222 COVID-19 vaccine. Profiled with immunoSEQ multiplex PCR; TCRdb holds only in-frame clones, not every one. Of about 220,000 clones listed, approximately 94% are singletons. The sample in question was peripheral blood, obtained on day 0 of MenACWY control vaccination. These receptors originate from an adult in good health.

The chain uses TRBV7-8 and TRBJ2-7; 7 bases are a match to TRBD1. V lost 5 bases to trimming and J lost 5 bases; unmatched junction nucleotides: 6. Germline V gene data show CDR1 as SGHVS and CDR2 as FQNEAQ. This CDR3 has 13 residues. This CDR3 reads CASSPGQLNEQYF. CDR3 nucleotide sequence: TGTGCCAGCAGCCCGGGACAGCTCAACGAGCAGTACTTC. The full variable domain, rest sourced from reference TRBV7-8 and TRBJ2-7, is GAGVSQSPRYKVAKRGQDVALRCDPISGHVSLFWYQQALGQGPEFLTYFQNEAQLDKSGLPSDRFFAERPEGSVSTLKIQRTQQEDSAVYLCASSPGQLNEQYFGPGTRLTVT.

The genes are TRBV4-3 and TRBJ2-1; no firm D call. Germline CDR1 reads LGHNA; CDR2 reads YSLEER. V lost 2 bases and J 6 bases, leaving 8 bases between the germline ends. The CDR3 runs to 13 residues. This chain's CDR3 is CASSQRVRNEQFF. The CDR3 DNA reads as TGCGCCAGCAGCCAAAGGGTACGCAATGAGCAGTTCTTC.

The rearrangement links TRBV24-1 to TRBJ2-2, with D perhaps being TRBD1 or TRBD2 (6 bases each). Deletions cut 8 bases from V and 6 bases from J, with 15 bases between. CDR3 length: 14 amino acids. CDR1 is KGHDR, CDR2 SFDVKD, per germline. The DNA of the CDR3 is TGTGCCACCAATGAGGGGGGCCGGTCCGGGGAGCTGTTTTTT. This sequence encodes CATNEGGRSGELFF.

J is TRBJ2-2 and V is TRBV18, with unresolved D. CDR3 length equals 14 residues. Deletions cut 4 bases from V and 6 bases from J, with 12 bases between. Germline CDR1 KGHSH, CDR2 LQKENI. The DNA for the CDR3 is TGTGCCAGCTCACAGATCTCTTTATCCGGGGAGCTGTTTTTT. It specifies CASSQISLSGELFF. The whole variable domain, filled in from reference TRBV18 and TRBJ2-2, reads NAGVMQNPRHLVRRRGQEARLRCSPMKGHSHVYWYRQLPEEGLKFMVYLQKENIIDESGMPKERFSAEFPKEGPSILRIQQVVRGDSAAYFCASSQISLSGELFFGEGSRLTVL.

CDR3 bases: TGTGCCAGCAGCTTAGTTTCTGGGGGCGGAAACTATGGCTACACCTTC. As protein: CASSLVSGGGNYGYTF. V is TRBV7-9 and J is TRBJ1-2, with D perhaps TRBD1 (6 bases). CDR1 and CDR2 (germline): SEHNR, FQNEAQ (reference sequence). The length of the CDR3 is 16 residues. With 1 base removed from V and 2 bases from J, the gap between germline ends came to 14 bases.